This is a list of T cell receptor beta chains from one sample in a study of shared clonotypes between healthy human individuals. The table came from immunoSEQ multiplex PCR; TCRdb's copy has only in-frame clones and leaves some out. The sample shows about half a million clones, 70% to 80% of them seen only once. The sample comprised PBMCs. These receptors originate from a woman aged 40-49 years in good health. Some clones in this sample may be carry-over from other donors' samples. The CDR3 runs from the conserved cysteine through the conserved F or W. A D gene is named only where the DNA matches it firmly. The size entry is marked missing in some rows and otherwise reads once, few, many or a size class.

-	TRBV28	TRBD2	TRBJ2-5	TGTGCCGGCAGCACCCTAGCGGGAGCGGATGAGACCCAGTACTTC	CAGSTLAGADETQYF
-	TRBV5-1	TRBD2	TRBJ2-1	TGCGCCAGCAAACGCGTAGCGGGAGTTTTCGATGAGCAGTTCTTC	CASKRVAGVFDEQFF
once	TRBV25-1	-	TRBJ1-5	TGTGCCAGCAGTGAACCGGGACCTAATCAGCCCCAGCATTTT	CASSEPGPNQPQHF
-	TRBV7-9	-	TRBJ2-7	TGTGCCAGCAGCTTAGACGTGGCCTACGAGCAGTACTTC	CASSLDVAYEQYF
once	TRBV19	TRBD2	TRBJ2-5	TGTGCCAGTACCAGACTAGCGGGAGGGCCCGGGGAGACCCAGTACTTC	CASTRLAGGPGETQYF
-	TRBV2	TRBD1	TRBJ2-1	TGTGCCAGCAGTGCCGACAGGGGGAACTACAATGAGCAGTTCTTC	CASSADRGNYNEQFF
-	TRBV5-3	-	TRBJ2-7	TGTGCCAGAAGCCCGTCCCGACGGAGCTCCTACGAGCAGTACTTC	CARSPSRRSSYEQYF
many	TRBV5-4	-	TRBJ2-2	TGTGCCAGCAGCCGCCGGGCCACCACCGGGGAGCTGTTTTTT	CASSRRATTGELFF
-	TRBV30	TRBD2	TRBJ2-7	TGTGCCTGGAGTGCCGGGTTGGGACTAGGAGGCGAGCAGTACTTC	CAWSAGLGLGGEQYF
-	TRBV5-4	-	TRBJ1-5	TGTGCCAGCAGCTTGGGGACAGCTAACAATCAGCCCCAGCATTTT	CASSLGTANNQPQHF
-	TRBV7-2	-	TRBJ2-3	TGTGCCAGCAGCTTAATCCCCCCAGATACGCAGTATTTT	CASSLIPPDTQYF
few	TRBV2	-	TRBJ2-5	TGTGCCAGCAGTGAATTGACTAACCAAGAGACCCAGTACTTC	CASSELTNQETQYF
-	TRBV27	TRBD1	TRBJ1-2	TGTGCCAGCATCCCGCGACAGGGGGCAAACTATGGCTACACCTTC	CASIPRQGANYGYTF
-	TRBV11-2	-	TRBJ2-7	TGTGCCAGCAGCTCATATCGACTGCTTTCCTACGAGCAGTACTTC	CASSSYRLLSYEQYF
many	TRBV28	-	TRBJ2-7	TGTGCCAGCAGGGACCGGGACAACCCCTACGAGCAGTACTTC	CASRDRDNPYEQYF
-	TRBV4-2	-	TRBJ1-3	TGTGCCAGCAGCCAAAGCCAAAGCTCTGGAAACACCATATATTTT	CASSQSQSSGNTIYF
-	TRBV7-9	TRBD2	TRBJ2-2	TGTGCCAGCAGCTGGACTAGCGGGAGAACCGGGGAGCTGTTTTTT	CASSWTSGRTGELFF
-	TRBV7-3	TRBD2	TRBJ2-1	TGTGCCAGCAGCTTGACTAGCGGCAACAATGAGCAGTTCTTC	CASSLTSGNNEQFF
-	TRBV9	-	TRBJ2-7	TGTGCCAGCAGCGCGATGGAGGGAGGTGGGGACTACGAGCAGTACTTC	CASSAMEGGGDYEQYF
-	TRBV14	-	TRBJ2-5	TGTGCCGGCAGCCAAGACAAGGTAGGGGAGACCCAGTACTTC	CAGSQDKVGETQYF
-	TRBV7-2	-	TRBJ1-2	TGTGCCAGCAGCTTATTAGGCTATGGCTACACCTTC	CASSLLGYGYTF
-	TRBV18	-	TRBJ2-7	TGTGCCAGCTCGGGAGAATACGAGCAGTACTTC	CASSGEYEQYF
-	TRBV4-1	-	TRBJ2-7	TGCGCCAGCAGCGCGGACGCCGGCTACGAGCAGTACTTC	CASSADAGYEQYF
-	TRBV27	-	TRBJ2-7	TGTGCCAGCAGTTTATCGGTCGGCCACCCGGAGTACTTC	CASSLSVGHPEYF
-	TRBV9	-	TRBJ2-3	TGTGCCAGCAGCGGGTTCACTATCACAGATACGCAGTATTTT	CASSGFTITDTQYF
-	TRBV28	-	TRBJ1-5	TGTGCCAGCACGGTGAGCAATCAGCCCCAGCATTTT	CASTVSNQPQHF
once	TRBV11-2	-	TRBJ2-7	TGTGCCAGCAGCCTGGGACCTACCTACGAGCAGTACTTC	CASSLGPTYEQYF
-	TRBV28	-	TRBJ1-5	TGTGCCAGCAGCCTCAAGGTCTTGGTAGGTCAGCCCCAGCATTTT	CASSLKVLVGQPQHF
-	TRBV28	TRBD1	TRBJ1-5	TGTGCCAGCACCTCCGGGACAGAAGATCAGCCCCAGCATTTT	CASTSGTEDQPQHF
-	TRBV19	-	TRBJ1-5	TGTGCCAGTAGTAATGGCCCCAGGTCCGATAGCAATCAGCCCCAGCATTTT	CASSNGPRSDSNQPQHF
-	TRBV20-1	-	TRBJ2-5	TGCAGTGCTAGAGAACGAGAGACCCAGTACTTC	CSARERETQYF
-	TRBV5-4	-	TRBJ2-1	TGTGCCAGCAGCTGGTTCTACTCCGCCGATGAGCAGTTCTTC	CASSWFYSADEQFF
-	TRBV5-4	TRBD2	TRBJ2-2	TGTGCCAGCAGCTTGGTAGGCAGCGGGAGGGAGAACACCGGGGAGCTGTTTTTT	CASSLVGSGRENTGELFF
-	TRBV27	-	TRBJ2-1	TGTGCCAGCACGAATGGCAATGAGCAGTTCTTC	CASTNGNEQFF
-	TRBV5-1	TRBD2	TRBJ2-6	TGCGCCAGCAGTCGGGAGGGTAAGGTTCCAGGGGCCAACGTCCTGACTTTC	CASSREGKVPGANVLTF
-	TRBV30	-	TRBJ2-1	TGTGCCTGGACCCCAGCCGGGAGCCATTCCTACAATGAGCAGTTCTTC	CAWTPAGSHSYNEQFF
medium-sized	TRBV2	TRBD2	TRBJ2-1	TGTGCCAGCCGGGCGGGAGCCAGCCACAATGAGCAGTTCTTC	CASRAGASHNEQFF
-	TRBV10-3	TRBD1	TRBJ2-5	TGTGCCATCAGTGAGTCCGGGACAGGACAAGAGACCCAGTACTTC	CAISESGTGQETQYF
-	TRBV30	-	TRBJ1-4	TGTGCCTGGAGTGTAGGAGGTCGACATAATGAAAAACTGTTTTTT	CAWSVGGRHNEKLFF
-	TRBV2	-	TRBJ2-5	TGTGCCAGCAGTGAATACAGGGAGGAGACCCAGTACTTC	CASSEYREETQYF
few	TRBV2	TRBD1	TRBJ1-5	TGTGCCAGCAGGGGACAGACTCATGGCAATCAGCCCCAGCATTTT	CASRGQTHGNQPQHF
-	TRBV5-1	-	TRBJ2-7	TGCGCCAGCAGCTTGAACCAGGTCTACGAGCAGTACTTC	CASSLNQVYEQYF
-	TRBV20-1	-	TRBJ2-7	TGCAGTGCCCGGACAAGCTACGAGCAGTACTTC	CSARTSYEQYF
many	TRBV28	-	TRBJ1-5	TGTGCCAGCAGCACAAACGTCGCCTTTGGCAATCAGCCCCAGCATTTT	CASSTNVAFGNQPQHF
-	TRBV2	TRBD2	TRBJ2-5	TGTGCCAGCAGTGTCGCGGCGGGAGGTGGGCTAGAGACCCAGTACTTC	CASSVAAGGGLETQYF
-	TRBV29-1	TRBD2	TRBJ2-3	TGCAGCGCAGGACTAGCGGGAGTGGATACGCAGTATTTT	CSAGLAGVDTQYF
once	TRBV5-1	TRBD1	TRBJ2-1	TGCGCCAGCAGCCCACAGGGGTTATCAGGCAATGAGCAGTTCTTC	CASSPQGLSGNEQFF
-	TRBV10-3	-	TRBJ1-5	TGTGCCATCCGATCCGGGGATCAGCCCCAGCATTTT	CAIRSGDQPQHF
-	TRBV14	-	TRBJ1-5	TGTGCCAGCAGCCAAAGTCGGGATCAGCCCCAGCATTTT	CASSQSRDQPQHF
-	TRBV5-1	TRBD2	TRBJ2-3	TGCGCCAGCACCGGGACTAGCGGGAGCACAGATACGCAGTATTTT	CASTGTSGSTDTQYF
-	TRBV10-2	-	TRBJ2-1	TGCGCCAGCAGTGTGTTTAGCGGCTTCTCTTCGAGTGAGCAGTTCTTC	CASSVFSGFSSSEQFF
-	TRBV7-9	-	TRBJ2-7	TGTGCCAGCAGTCTCCATACAGGGCCCAACGAGCAGTACTTC	CASSLHTGPNEQYF
-	TRBV7-3	-	TRBJ1-1	TGTGCCAGCAGCTTAAAAGCGGGTCCGGGGGAAGCTTTCTTT	CASSLKAGPGEAFF
-	TRBV6-6	-	TRBJ1-2	TGTGCCAGCAGTTACGGGGGAGGGGCGAACAACTATGGCTACACCTTC	CASSYGGGANNYGYTF
-	TRBV30	-	TRBJ2-4	TGTGCCTGGAGTTATTCGGGGAACATTCAGTACTTC	CAWSYSGNIQYF
-	TRBV27	TRBD2	TRBJ2-7	TGTGCCAGCAGTCCGCGTCGGACTAGCGGGGAGCAGTACTTC	CASSPRRTSGEQYF
-	TRBV6-1	-	TRBJ2-5	TGTGCCAGCAGTGGGCTAAGGAGAGAAGAGACCCAGTACTTC	CASSGLRREETQYF
once	TRBV19	TRBD1	TRBJ2-1	TGTGCCAGTAGTATGGACAGGGGGTCTGAGCAGTTCTTC	CASSMDRGSEQFF
-	TRBV19	TRBD2	TRBJ2-2	TGTGCCAGTAGCTCCGGGAGCGGGAGGTTGCGCGGGGAGCTGTTTTTT	CASSSGSGRLRGELFF
few	TRBV5-1	TRBD2	TRBJ2-7	TGCGCCAGCAGCTTGGGGGGACTAGCGGGAAGCGAGCAGTACTTC	CASSLGGLAGSEQYF